This T cell receptor (beta chain) was identified during a study of Ad26.COV2.S vaccination and SARS-CoV-2 variants. Study-level background: Once, or twice with 56 days between doses, Ad26.COV2.S was given intramuscularly.

Sequenced by immunoSEQ multiplex PCR; TCRdb stores in-frame clones only, minus some. In the table there are 360,000 or so clones, 89% of which are singletons. General study findings and limits: Quantification of TCR breadth and depth may have yielded underestimates of total T cell responses. Vaccine recipients and placebo recipients showed similar non-spike TCR breadth. The breadth of spike-specific CD8+ and CD4+ T cell responses after vaccination was reportedly substantial.

On this clone itself: The antigen remains unidentified. Other nucleotide sequences in the sample specify the same CDR3.

Germline V gene data show CDR1 as SGHRS and CDR2 as YFSETQ. The junction had 2 bases not matched to a gene; V was cut back by 0 bases and J by 2 bases. The CDR3 has 14 residues. Documented treatment: about 20 received Ad26.COV2.S at low or high dose, single or two shots; about five received placebo; per-sample allocation not given. Repertoires come from day 63 after the first vaccine or placebo injection. The sample here was peripheral blood, taken in a trial of Ad26.COV2.S vaccine versus placebo. The receptor's source is a person between 18 and 59 years old who received the Ad26.COV2.S COVID-19 vaccine or a placebo. This chain joins TRBV5-1 and TRBJ2-7; 7 bases align to TRBD1. CDR3: CASSLGQGAYEQYF. The CDR3 DNA sequence: TGCGCCAGCAGCTTGGGTCAGGGGGCCTACGAGCAGTACTTC.